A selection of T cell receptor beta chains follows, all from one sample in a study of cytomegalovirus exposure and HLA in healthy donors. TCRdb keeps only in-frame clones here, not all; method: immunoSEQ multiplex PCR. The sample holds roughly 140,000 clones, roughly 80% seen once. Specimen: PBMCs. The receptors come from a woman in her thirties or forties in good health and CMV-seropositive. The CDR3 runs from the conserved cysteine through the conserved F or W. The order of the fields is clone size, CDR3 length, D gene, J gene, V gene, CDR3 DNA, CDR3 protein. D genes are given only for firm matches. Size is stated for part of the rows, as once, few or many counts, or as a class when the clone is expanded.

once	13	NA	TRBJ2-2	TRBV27	TGTGCCAGCAGTATCTACAGAGCCGGGGAGCTGTTTTTT	CASSIYRAGELFF
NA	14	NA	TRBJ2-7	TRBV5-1	TGCGCCAGCAGCTTGTCCAAGCAGGGGGGCGAGCAGTACTTC	CASSLSKQGGEQYF
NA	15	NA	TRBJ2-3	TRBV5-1	TGCGCCAGCAGCCTCGTGGCGGCGGGCGGAGATACGCAGTATTTT	CASSLVAAGGDTQYF
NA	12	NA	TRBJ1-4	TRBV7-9	TGTTCCAGCAGCCTACGCGGTGAAAAACTGTTTTTT	CSSSLRGEKLFF
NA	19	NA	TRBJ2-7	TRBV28	TGTGCCAGCAGACCTGGATTAGACGGGAGGCAGGGGTTTCCCTACGAGCAGTACTTC	CASRPGLDGRQGFPYEQYF
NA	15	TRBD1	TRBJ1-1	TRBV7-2	TGTGCCAGCAGCTCCTGGACAGGGTCGTACACTGAAGCTTTCTTT	CASSSWTGSYTEAFF
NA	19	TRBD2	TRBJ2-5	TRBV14	TGTGCCAGCAGCCAAGACGAACTATCGGGACTAGCGAACCAAGAGACCCAGTACTTC	CASSQDELSGLANQETQYF
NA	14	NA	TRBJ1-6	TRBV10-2	TGCGCCAGCAGTACACGAACAGGGAACTCACCCCTCCACTTT	CASSTRTGNSPLHF
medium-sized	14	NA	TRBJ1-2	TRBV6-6	TGTGCCAGCAGTTCCCAGGACAGCCTCTATGGCTACACCTTC	CASSSQDSLYGYTF
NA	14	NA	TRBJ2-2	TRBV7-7	TGTGCTAGCAGCCCCCAGGCAGGGCCCGGGGAGCTGTTTTTT	CASSPQAGPGELFF
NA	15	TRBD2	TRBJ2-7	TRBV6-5	TGTGCCAGCAGTCCGGGACTAGCGGGTCTCTACGAGCAGTACTTC	CASSPGLAGLYEQYF
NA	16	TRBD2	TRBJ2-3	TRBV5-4	TGTGCCAGCAGGCCGGAACTAGCGGGGAGCACAGATACGCAGTATTTT	CASRPELAGSTDTQYF
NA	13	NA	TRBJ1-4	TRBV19	TGTGCCAGTAGCGGAACAGGGTACGCAAAACTGTTTTTT	CASSGTGYAKLFF
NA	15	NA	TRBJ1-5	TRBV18	TGTGCCAGCTCACTACAGGGTTTTAGCAATCAGCCCCAGCATTTT	CASSLQGFSNQPQHF
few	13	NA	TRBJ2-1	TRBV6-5	TGTGCCAGCAGCTCACAACCCCCCAATGAGCAGTTCTTC	CASSSQPPNEQFF
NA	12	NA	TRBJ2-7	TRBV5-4	TGTGCCAGCAGCCAACTAGAGGGCGAGCAGTACTTC	CASSQLEGEQYF
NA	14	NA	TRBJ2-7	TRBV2	TGTGCCAGCAGAATTAGAGGGCTCGGGAACGAGCAGTACTTC	CASRIRGLGNEQYF
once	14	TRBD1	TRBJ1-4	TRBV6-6	TGTGCCAGCAGTTACTCCCAGGGGGCTGAAAAACTGTTTTTT	CASSYSQGAEKLFF
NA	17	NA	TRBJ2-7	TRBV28	TGTGCCAGCAGTTTGCCCCCGAACGGGACTCTCTCCTACGAGCAGTACTTC	CASSLPPNGTLSYEQYF
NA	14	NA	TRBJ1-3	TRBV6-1	TGTGCCCCCGGGGGTCGAACTTCTGGAAACACCATATATTTT	CAPGGRTSGNTIYF
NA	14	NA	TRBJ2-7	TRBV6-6	TGTGCCAGCAGTTACTCGATAGGAGTCTGGGAGCAGTACTTC	CASSYSIGVWEQYF
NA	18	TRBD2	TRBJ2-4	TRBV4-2	TGTGCCAGCAGCCTCGGGACTAGCGGGGGGTACGCCAAAAACATTCAGTACTTC	CASSLGTSGGYAKNIQYF
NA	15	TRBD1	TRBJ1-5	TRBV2	TGTGCCAGCACCCAAAACGGACAGGGCAATCAGCCCCAGCATTTT	CASTQNGQGNQPQHF
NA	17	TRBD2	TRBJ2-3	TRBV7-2	TGTGCCAGCAGCTTAGCTTTCGGGGGGGCGGCTACAGATACGCAGTATTTT	CASSLAFGGAATDTQYF
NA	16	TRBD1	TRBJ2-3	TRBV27	TGTGCCAGCAGTTTTCGACAGGGGTTGACGACAGATACGCAGTATTTT	CASSFRQGLTTDTQYF
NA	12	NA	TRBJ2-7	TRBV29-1	TGCAGCGTCCGGAGGGGATTCCGCGAGCAGTACTTC	CSVRRGFREQYF
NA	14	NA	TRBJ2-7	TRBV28	TGTGCCAGCAGTTCTCAGCAGGGTATTCGGGAGCAGTACTTC	CASSSQQGIREQYF
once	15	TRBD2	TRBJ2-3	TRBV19	TGTGCCAGTAGTGGGCTAGCGGGGGTCACAGATACGCAGTATTTT	CASSGLAGVTDTQYF
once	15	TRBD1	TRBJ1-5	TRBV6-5	TGTGCCAGCAGCGGGACAGGGGGCTCGAGGCAGCCCCAGCATTTT	CASSGTGGSRQPQHF
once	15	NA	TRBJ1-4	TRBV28	TGTGCCAGCAGTTACTCAGGGGCAACTAATGAAAAACTGTTTTTT	CASSYSGATNEKLFF
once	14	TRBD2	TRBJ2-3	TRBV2	TGTGCCAGCAGGTCCGGGACTAACTCAGATACGCAGTATTTT	CASRSGTNSDTQYF
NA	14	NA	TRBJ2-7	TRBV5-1	TGCGCCAGCAGCTTGAACGGGGAAGTGGGCGAGCAGTACTTC	CASSLNGEVGEQYF
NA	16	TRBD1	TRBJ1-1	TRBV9	TGTGCCAGCAGCCAACTGACAGGGATCGGAGGAACTGAAGCTTTCTTT	CASSQLTGIGGTEAFF
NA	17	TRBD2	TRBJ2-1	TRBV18	TGTGCCAGCTCACCCCCCTTTGATAGCGGGGGCTACAATGAGCAGTTCTTC	CASSPPFDSGGYNEQFF
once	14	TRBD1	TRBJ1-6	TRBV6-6	TGTGCCAGCCGGGGCCGGGACAGAAATTCACCCCTCCACTTT	CASRGRDRNSPLHF
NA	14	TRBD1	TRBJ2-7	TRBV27	TGTGCCAGCAGTCCCCGCGTAACAGGGGACGAGCAGTACTTC	CASSPRVTGDEQYF
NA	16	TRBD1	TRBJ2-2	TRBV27	TGTGCCAGCAGTTCCATGGGACAGGGTAGAACCGGGGAGCTGTTTTTT	CASSSMGQGRTGELFF
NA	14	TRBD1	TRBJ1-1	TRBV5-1	TGCGCCAGCAGCGGACAGGGGGGGGTGGCTGAAGCTTTCTTT	CASSGQGGVAEAFF
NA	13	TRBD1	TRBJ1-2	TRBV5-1	TGCGCCAGCGGGGATACAGGGGACTATGGCTACACCTTC	CASGDTGDYGYTF
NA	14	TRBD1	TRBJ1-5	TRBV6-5	TGTGCCAGCAGTGCAGGGGGTAGCAATCAGCCCCAGCATTTT	CASSAGGSNQPQHF
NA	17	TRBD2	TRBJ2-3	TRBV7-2	TGTGCCAGCAGCTTAGCGCGGGCGGGAGGACGCACAGATACGCAGTATTTT	CASSLARAGGRTDTQYF